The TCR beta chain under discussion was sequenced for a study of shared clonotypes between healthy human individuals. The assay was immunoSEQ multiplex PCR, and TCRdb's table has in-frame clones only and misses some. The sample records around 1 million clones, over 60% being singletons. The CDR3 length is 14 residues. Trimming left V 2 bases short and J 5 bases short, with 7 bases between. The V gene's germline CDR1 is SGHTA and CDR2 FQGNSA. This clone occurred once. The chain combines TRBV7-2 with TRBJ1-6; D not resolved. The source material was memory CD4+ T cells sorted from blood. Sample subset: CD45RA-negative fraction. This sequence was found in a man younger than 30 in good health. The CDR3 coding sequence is TGTGCCAGCAGCTTAAGGGAGAATAATTCACCCCTCCACTTT. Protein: CASSLRENNSPLHF.